The rows below give T cell receptor beta chains drawn from one sample of a study of breast tumors, draining lymph nodes, adjacent tissues. Each CDR3 protein gets one entry after TCRdb re-called the multiplex PCR reads with MiXCR. The sample contains about 200,000 distinct CDR3 sequences, under 40% of which appear only once. The sample was axillary lymph node tissue. The receptors were gathered from a female donor with breast cancer. Some clones in this sample may be carry-over from other donors' samples. The CDR3 runs from the conserved cysteine through the conserved F or W. The order of the fields is clone size, J gene, D gene, V gene, CDR3 DNA, CDR3 protein. A D gene is named only where the DNA matches it firmly. For some rows the clone size is stated as once, few or many, or as a class when expanded; others skip it.

size: many
J: TRBJ2-3
D: -
V: TRBV12-3/TRBV12-4
DNA: TGTGCCAGCAGCCTCGGCGGGGGCGCAGATACGCAGTATTTT
CDR3: CASSLGGGADTQYF

size: -
J: TRBJ2-7
D: TRBD1
V: TRBV10-3
DNA: TGTGCCACTGGACAGGGGTCCCCCTACGAGCAGTACTTC
CDR3: CATGQGSPYEQYF

size: many
J: TRBJ1-5
D: -
V: TRBV5-1
DNA: TGCGCCAGCAGCTTGGGCCCAAGGGCACTGGGACAGCCCCAGCATTTT
CDR3: CASSLGPRALGQPQHF

size: -
J: TRBJ2-3
D: -
V: TRBV2
DNA: TGTGCCAGTATCCAGGGACTTTACAATGAGCAGTATTTT
CDR3: CASIQGLYNEQYF

size: -
J: TRBJ1-2
D: -
V: TRBV5-6
DNA: TGTGCCAGCAGCTCGAAGGCCGCAGGGAGGTATGGCTACACCTTC
CDR3: CASSSKAAGRYGYTF

size: -
J: TRBJ1-2
D: TRBD1
V: TRBV7-2
DNA: TGTGCCAGCAGCTCGCCGGGACAGGCTGCTTATGGCTACCCCTTC
CDR3: CASSSPGQAAYGYPF

size: many
J: TRBJ2-7
D: -
V: TRBV20-1
DNA: TGCAGTGCTAGATCCCCGAACAACTACGAGCAGTACTTC
CDR3: CSARSPNNYEQYF

size: -
J: TRBJ1-2
D: TRBD1
V: TRBV10-3
DNA: TGTGCCACTGGACAGGGGGCCGCCTATGGCTACACCTTC
CDR3: CATGQGAAYGYTF

size: many
J: TRBJ1-5
D: -
V: TRBV19
DNA: TGTGCCAGTAGTATAGGGCCAGCTAGACATTATCAGCCCCAGCATTTT
CDR3: CASSIGPARHYQPQHF

size: -
J: TRBJ2-5
D: -
V: TRBV11-2
DNA: TGTGCCAGCAGCTCAAAACTGGGGGAACAAGAGACCCAGTACTTC
CDR3: CASSSKLGEQETQYF

size: many
J: TRBJ2-7
D: TRBD2
V: TRBV2
DNA: TGTGCCAGCAGTGTCGCGGGGGGACCCTACGAGCAGTACTTC
CDR3: CASSVAGGPYEQYF

size: once
J: TRBJ1-6
D: TRBD1
V: TRBV29-1
DNA: TGCAGCGGGGACAGAAATTCACCCCTCCACTTT
CDR3: CSGDRNSPLHF

size: many
J: TRBJ2-7
D: TRBD2
V: TRBV10-3
DNA: TGTGCCATCAGTGAGGGACTAGCGGGGGCCGTCGTACGCCTACGTGAGCAGTACTTC
CDR3: CAISEGLAGAVVRLREQYF

size: -
J: TRBJ1-5
D: -
V: TRBV25-1
DNA: TGTGCCAGCAGTGAATCGGCAGGGAGGAGCAATCAGCCCCAGCATTTT
CDR3: CASSESAGRSNQPQHF

size: many
J: TRBJ2-7
D: TRBD2
V: TRBV5-1
DNA: TGCGCCAGCAGCTGGGGGACTAGCGGGAGCGAGCAGTACTTC
CDR3: CASSWGTSGSEQYF

size: many
J: TRBJ1-4
D: TRBD1
V: TRBV20-1
DNA: TGCAGTGCCCCGCCGGGAACAGGGGTCGAAAAACTGTTTTTT
CDR3: CSAPPGTGVEKLFF

size: many
J: TRBJ2-7
D: TRBD1
V: TRBV5-5
DNA: TGTGCCAGCAGGCTCGGACAGGATAGTTCCTACGAGCAGTACTTC
CDR3: CASRLGQDSSYEQYF

size: many
J: TRBJ2-2
D: -
V: TRBV29-1
DNA: TGCAGCGTTGCTTGGGGACCCAACACCGGGGAGCTGTTTTTT
CDR3: CSVAWGPNTGELFF

size: -
J: TRBJ2-2
D: TRBD2
V: TRBV3-1
DNA: TGTGCCAGCAGCAGACTAGCGGGTCTAAACACCGGGGAGCTGTTTTTT
CDR3: CASSRLAGLNTGELFF

size: many
J: TRBJ2-7
D: TRBD1
V: TRBV10-2
DNA: TGCGCCAGCAGAGCTAATATAGGACAGGGGGCTTACGAGCAGTACTTC
CDR3: CASRANIGQGAYEQYF

size: many
J: TRBJ2-1
D: TRBD2
V: TRBV2
DNA: TGTGCCAGCAGTGACCCGACTAGCGGCGACTATTCCTCCTACAATGAGCAGTTCTTC
CDR3: CASSDPTSGDYSSYNEQFF

size: many
J: TRBJ2-3
D: TRBD1
V: TRBV10-1
DNA: TGCGCCAGCTCCAGGGGGCTTAGCACAGATACGCAGTATTTT
CDR3: CASSRGLSTDTQYF

size: -
J: TRBJ1-5
D: TRBD1
V: TRBV6-2/TRBV6-3
DNA: TGTGCTAGCGCAGGGGGGGATCAGCCCCAGCATTTT
CDR3: CASAGGDQPQHF

size: many
J: TRBJ2-5
D: TRBD2
V: TRBV6-5
DNA: TGTGCCAGCAGCGGGACTAGCGGGAGAGGCGAGACCCAGTACTTC
CDR3: CASSGTSGRGETQYF

size: once
J: TRBJ2-5
D: -
V: TRBV30
DNA: TGTGCCTGGAGAGGCAAAGAGACCCAGTACTTC
CDR3: CAWRGKETQYF

size: -
J: TRBJ2-5
D: TRBD2
V: TRBV2
DNA: TGTGCCAGCAGTGCGGGACTAGCGGGGGAGGGCAGGGAGACCCAGTACTTC
CDR3: CASSAGLAGEGRETQYF

size: many
J: TRBJ1-4
D: -
V: TRBV19
DNA: TGTGCCAGTAGTATAGATAATTTCTCCGGGGAAAATAATGAAAAACTGTTTTTT
CDR3: CASSIDNFSGENNEKLFF

size: -
J: TRBJ1-2
D: TRBD1
V: TRBV11-3
DNA: TGTGCCAGCGGTTCAGGGGGCAACTATGGCTACACCTTC
CDR3: CASGSGGNYGYTF

size: many
J: TRBJ1-2
D: TRBD1
V: TRBV14
DNA: TGTGCCAGCAGCCAAGAGGGCAGGGGGCTGAAGGGCTACACCTTC
CDR3: CASSQEGRGLKGYTF

size: many
J: TRBJ1-6
D: TRBD1
V: TRBV2
DNA: TGTGCCAGCCTCTTCGGCGGGACAGCCAATTCACCCCTCCACTTT
CDR3: CASLFGGTANSPLHF

size: many
J: TRBJ1-5
D: -
V: TRBV7-2
DNA: TGTGCCAGCAGGAAAGATGGCAATCAGCCCCAGCATTTT
CDR3: CASRKDGNQPQHF